These 21 T cell receptor beta chains were all obtained from the same sample, sequenced in a study of siplizumab effects on memory and regulatory T cells. Sequenced by immunoSEQ multiplex PCR; TCRdb stores in-frame clones only, minus some. The table records about 85,000 clones, roughly 94% of them present only once. The sequenced sample consisted of CD8+ T cells sorted from blood. The receptor source for this set is a human donor in good health.

The chain couples TRBV7-9 to TRBJ2-5; D unclear. The CDR3 runs to 14 residues. The germline V gene encodes CDR1 SEHNR and CDR2 FQNEAQ (reference sequence). The V and J ends lost 8 bases and 3 bases respectively, with 16 bases between them. CDR3 region: CASRSDWAEETQYF. CDR3 in DNA: TGTGCCAGCCGCTCTGATTGGGCAGAAGAGACCCAGTACTTC.

The CDR3 region has the DNA TGTGCCAGCAGCTTAGGACAGGGAGCAAGCGAGCAGTACTTC. This sequence encodes CASSLGQGASEQYF. J is TRBJ2-7 and V is TRBV7-6; 7 bases line up with TRBD1. With 1 base clipped from V and 6 bases from J, the junction kept 6 bases outside the gene matches. The germline gives CDR1 SGHVS, CDR2 FNYEAQ. This CDR3 is 14 amino acids long. Complete variable domain (other parts from reference TRBV7-6 and TRBJ2-7): GAGVSQSPRYKVTKRGQDVALRCDPISGHVSLYWYRQALGQGPEFLTYFNYEAQQDKSGLPNDRFSAERPEGSISTLTIQRTEQRDSAMYRCASSLGQGASEQYFGPGTRLTVT.

The V gene is TRBV6-6, the J gene TRBJ2-5, with a possible D match to TRBD1 (5 bases). Germline CDR1 MNHNY, CDR2 SVGAGI (reference sequence). V gave up 6 bases and J gave up 5 bases, with 16 bases separating them. The CDR3 is made up of 14 amino acids. The CDR3 DNA follows: TGTGCCAGCAGCATCAGGGCTGGCGAGGAGACCCAGTACTTC. This gives the protein CASSIRAGEETQYF.

The chain combines TRBV27 with TRBJ1-3, with no clear D. Per the germline V gene, CDR1 is MNHEY and CDR2 is SMNVEV (reference sequence). The CDR3 covers 14 residues. V was clipped by 0 bases and J by 4 bases, with 7 bases between them. Written as DNA, the CDR3 is TGTGCCAGCAGTTTATCGACCGGGGGAAACACCATATATTTT. Encoded protein: CASSLSTGGNTIYF.

This sequence joins TRBV29-1 and TRBJ2-2; D ambiguous. This CDR3 region has 11 residues. V lost 5 bases and J 8 bases, leaving 9 bases between the germline ends. Germline CDR1 is SQVTM and CDR2 is ANQGSEA. This chain's CDR3 is CSVYLGGELFF. The CDR3 DNA follows: TGCAGCGTTTACCTCGGGGGGGAGCTGTTTTTT.

The chain has TRBV29-1 and TRBJ2-1; possible D gene TRBD2, 5 bases. The CDR3 loop spans 11 amino acids. Trimming shortened V by 8 bases and J by 7 bases, and 12 bases separated the two germline ends. Germline V gene lookup returns CDR1 SQVTM and CDR2 ANQGSEA. The DNA for the CDR3 is TGCAGCACCTCCAGGAGGAATGAGCAGTTCTTC. Its protein product is CSTSRRNEQFF.

The rearrangement joins TRBV5-6 to TRBJ1-2; the match to TRBD1 covers 9 bases. This CDR3 has 15 amino acids. Trimming at V came to 3 bases and at J to 6 bases, leaving 9 bases not matched to a gene. Germline CDR1 reads SGHDT; CDR2 reads YYEEEE. Here the CDR3 DNA reads TGTGCCAGCAGCTGGGGGACAGGGAGTGCTAATGGCTACACCTTC. As protein: CASSWGTGSANGYTF.

The chain uses TRBV28 and TRBJ1-5; the match to TRBD1 covers 9 bases. The V gene end was trimmed by 8 bases and the J gene end by 1 base; junction bases not matched to a gene: 6. CDR1 MDHEN and CDR2 SYDVKM come from the germline V gene. The CDR3 length is 15 residues. The CDR3 spells CASARTGESNQPQHF. CDR3 sequence (DNA): TGTGCCAGCGCGCGGACAGGGGAAAGCAATCAGCCCCAGCATTTT.

The chain recombines TRBV7-9 with TRBJ2-5; no reliable D call. CDR1 and CDR2 from the germline V gene are SEHNR and FQNEAQ (reference sequence). V lost 5 bases to trimming and J lost 4 bases, with 20 bases between them. This CDR3 is built from 16 residues. CDR3 bases: TGTGCCAGCAGCCCACCTGGGCCTACACCTCCAGAGACCCAGTACTTC. Protein sequence: CASSPPGPTPPETQYF.

This sequence joins TRBV7-3 and TRBJ2-5, with D tentatively TRBD1 or TRBD2 (6 bases each). The CDR3 has 16 residues. CDR1 SGHTA and CDR2 FQGTGA come from the germline V gene. Trimming cost V 0 bases and J 3 bases, with 14 bases left between them. The chain's CDR3 is CASSLTGAGTKETQYF. The DNA for the CDR3 is TGTGCCAGCAGCTTAACCGGGGCGGGGACAAAAGAGACCCAGTACTTC.

The chain is built from TRBV11-3 and TRBJ1-4, with D possibly TRBD1 on 6 matching bases. The germline CDR1 and CDR2 sequences are SGHNT and YENEEA. The CDR3 is 16 residues long. Trimming took off 5 bases at V and 0 bases at J, with 13 bases between the two ends. CDR3 in DNA: TGTGCCAGCAGCCAAACAGGGATGTCAACTAATGAAAAACTGTTTTTT. Its translation is CASSQTGMSTNEKLFF. Filled out from reference TRBV11-3 and TRBJ1-4, the complete variable domain reads EAGVVQSPRYKIIEKKQPVAFWCNPISGHNTLYWYLQNLGQGPELLIRYENEEAVDDSQLPKDRFSAERLKGVDSTLKIQPAELGDSAVYLCASSQTGMSTNEKLFFGSGTQLSVL.

The chain is built from TRBV28 and TRBJ2-7; tentatively, D is TRBD2 (5 bases). The CDR3 is 11 residues long. CDR1 is MDHEN and CDR2 is SYDVKM in the germline V gene. V was cut by 6 bases and J by 5 bases, with 8 bases left in between. The DNA of the CDR3 is TGTGCCAGCAGGAGGGTCCACGAGCAGTACTTC. It translates to CASRRVHEQYF.

The CDR3 DNA is TGTGCCAGCTCACCGCAGAGGGGATCGAACACCGGGGAGCTGTTTTTT. This gives the protein CASSPQRGSNTGELFF. The chain joins TRBV18 to TRBJ2-2, with D perhaps being TRBD1 or TRBD2 (5 bases each). There are 16 residues in the CDR3. CDR1 KGHSH and CDR2 LQKENI come from the germline V gene. The V end lost 3 bases, the J end lost 0 bases, and 11 bases lay between the germline ends.

The V gene is TRBV9, the J gene TRBJ2-7, with D uncertain. V lost 0 bases, J lost 5 bases, and 6 bases lay in between. This CDR3 comprises 12 residues. Looked up from germline, CDR1 is SGDLS and CDR2 is YYNGEE. The CDR3 bases are TGTGCCAGCAGCGTAGGTGGGAACGAGCAGTACTTC. Protein: CASSVGGNEQYF.

The gene calls are TRBV27 and TRBJ1-2; no firm D call. The CDR3 totals 14 residues. Trimming pared 4 bases from V and 2 bases from J, leaving 11 bases between. Per germline, CDR1 MNHEY and CDR2 SMNVEV (reference sequence). For the CDR3, the DNA is TGTGCCAGCAGTTCCCTCCTAGGGAACTATGGCTACACCTTC. Amino acid sequence: CASSSLLGNYGYTF.

V usage is TRBV6-1 and J usage is TRBJ2-7; D might be TRBD1 or TRBD2, each matching 6 bases. Trimming cost V 3 bases and J 4 bases, with 16 bases left between them. This CDR3 region has 15 residues. Germline values: CDR1 MNHNS, CDR2 SASEGT. Here the CDR3 reads CASSETGAGPYEQYF. Here the CDR3 DNA reads TGTGCCAGCAGTGAGACAGGTGCGGGGCCATACGAGCAGTACTTC.

This chain connects TRBV27 to TRBJ2-3, with unresolved D. The CDR3 covers 18 residues. Germline V gives CDR1 MNHEY, CDR2 SMNVEV (reference sequence). The germline V and J ends were trimmed by 5 bases and 0 bases, with 21 bases remaining between them. CDR3 amino acids: CASSPPPSPVFSTDTQYF. CDR3 DNA sequence: TGTGCCAGCAGTCCACCCCCAAGTCCTGTTTTCAGCACAGATACGCAGTATTTT.

The chain recombines TRBV25-1 with TRBJ2-3; 7 bases fit TRBD2. CDR1 MGHDK and CDR2 SYGVNS come from the germline V gene. The CDR3 is 13 residues long. V was pared by 10 bases and J by 0 bases, with 4 bases of the junction left unmatched. The CDR3 protein is CAISGGSTDTQYF. DNA for the CDR3: TGTGCCATCTCGGGGGGAAGCACAGATACGCAGTATTTT.

V is TRBV27 and J is TRBJ2-7; possibly TRBD2 for D (5 bases). The CDR3 length is 15 residues. Germline V lookup: CDR1 MNHEY, CDR2 SMNVEV (reference sequence). V shed 2 bases and J shed 2 bases, with 13 bases lying between them. The CDR3 sequence is CASSLTGNLTYEQYF. CDR3 sequence (DNA): TGTGCCAGCAGTTTAACGGGGAACCTAACCTACGAGCAGTACTTC.

This chain connects TRBV6-1 to TRBJ1-3; D uncertain. The V gene's germline CDR1 is MNHNS and CDR2 SASEGT. The V gene lost 5 bases and the J gene lost 0 bases, with 8 bases spanning the gap. This CDR3 is 14 amino acids long. CDR3 amino acids: CASSSRDSGNTIYF. Here the CDR3 DNA reads TGTGCCAGCAGTTCCCGAGACTCTGGAAACACCATATATTTT.

V is TRBV4-2 and J is TRBJ2-1; 9 bases align to TRBD2. Germline V gives CDR1 LGHNA, CDR2 YNFKEQ. Trimming at V came to 1 base and at J to 8 bases, leaving 6 bases not matched to a gene. The CDR3 is 15 residues long. The CDR3 sequence is CASSQVAGVLDEQFF. The DNA of the CDR3 is TGTGCCAGCAGCCAAGTAGCGGGAGTTTTGGATGAGCAGTTCTTC.